This T cell receptor beta chain was identified in a study of cytomegalovirus exposure and HLA in healthy donors (dated by TCRdb to the late 2010s). For context, the study as a whole: According to an earlier analysis of 587 of the donors, roughly 180 million T cells yielded roughly 110 million unique TCR beta sequences and 276 Gb of sequence data. An early release that covered fewer than 800 HLA-typed donors contained approximately 300 gigabases of sequencing data and roughly 84 million unique TCR sequences. Of the 300 to 450 genotyped donors, over 70% fell in the genetic ancestry cluster associated with self-reported Caucasian donors. The study aimed to test whether cataloging public T cell receptors could reveal signatures of past pathogen exposure. Using immunosequencing, the study profiled T cell repertoires from around 680 subjects and related those repertoires to cytomegalovirus serostatus. A separate validation cohort of more than 100 different subjects was used in addition to the roughly 670-subject first cohort. High-throughput TCR immunosequencing, statistical association of individual TCRs with disease status, and machine learning were combined to predict cytomegalovirus infection status. To study patterns of TCR occurrence, a later analysis re-analyzed previously published TCR beta repertoires from around 670 donors and added high-resolution HLA genotyping. The later analysis used no new phenotypic data to find candidate immune exposures, relying instead on TCR beta sequences and their occurrence across donors. To decide whether each TCR beta V gene segment behaved as functional or pseudogenic, an earlier analysis of nearly 600 of the donors relied on high-throughput TCR beta sequencing. Donor age, sex, ethnicity and CMV serostatus were collected together with the repertoire data. In a later genetic analysis, genome-wide SNP genotypes for about 55% of the 666 donors were used, and that subset was treated as a discovery cohort. All discovery cohort repertoires had been generated on a single sequencing platform. Class I and class II HLA loci were covered by the typing at four-digit resolution. Typing coverage varied by locus: roughly 629-630 donors for A, B, C, DRB1 and DQB1; roughly 500 for DQA1; about 570 for DPA1; approximately 470 for DPB1. Roughly 5 DR-DQ haplotypes were treated as single units for association and clustering because of strong linkage in the cohort. Among some 400 genotyped donors of the cohort, an average of approximately 220,000 unique TCR beta nucleotide sequences was sequenced per donor, of which about 18% were non-productive. The study at large found these results: The classifier was reported to diagnose cytomegalovirus status with high specificity and sensitivity in both the original cohort and the validation cohort. A group of highly shared sequence variants was considered likely to be a technical artifact of the sequencing pipeline. Across donors, most TCR sequences were observed very rarely, whereas some public TCRs were present in many individuals. According to a later analysis, most CMV-associated TCR beta chains appeared to be HLA-restricted, and the HLA associations seemed to be driven largely by CMV exposure. In vitro tests confirmed that a few of the cytomegalovirus-associated TCR beta chains recognize cytomegalovirus antigens. According to a later genetic analysis, donors in an Asian-associated ancestry cluster had fewer N-insertions in productive TCRs than the roughly 670-donor mean. An association between a missense DCLRE1C variant and V-gene and J-gene trimming of TCR beta chains was found in a later genetic analysis and replicated in an independent cohort. The study gave a list of under 200 TCR beta chains associated with cytomegalovirus. Immune exposure information for the cohort was limited to CMV serostatus. Because HLA typing was missing for some donors at each locus, association tests included only the typed subset. When HLA alleles, especially DR and DQ, strongly co-occurred, TCR associations were difficult to assign to individual alleles. Compared with equally common non-associated chains, HLA-associated TCR beta chains in a later analysis were more clonally expanded and had lower generation probabilities. A further reported finding was that TCR beta sequences accurately predicted the HLA-A and HLA-B alleles for most subjects in the first cohort. Sequencing depth was assumed to be roughly uniform across donors in the presence/absence analyses, though that assumption may not hold. According to the authors, the approach could potentially be generalized to other disease states and immunological phenotypes. In a later analysis, some 18,000 TCR beta sequences were associated with specific HLA alleles at a false discovery rate of 0.05. Because the 87-base-pair reads could not distinguish some IMGT-functional V segments, including TRBV6-2 and TRBV6-3, those segments were excluded. Broadly in line with IMGT annotations, most TCR beta V segments showed up in productive rearrangements about 87% or about 30% of the time in an earlier analysis of 587 of the donors. Correlated functional status among segregating V segments might reflect linkage disequilibrium, but an unknown experimental factor could not be ruled out. In a later analysis, the rate of TCR association differed among HLA loci, with DRB1 alleles having the most associated TCRs and HLA-C alleles having the fewest. This cohort had only TCR beta chains sequenced, and the lack of alpha or paired-chain data limited which features could be detected. The earlier analysis of 587 of the donors excluded roughly 17 rarely observed V segments, including chromosome 9 orphons, because counts were too low. Several of the top co-occurrence clusters appeared to be linked to parvovirus B19, influenza, CMV and Epstein-Barr virus, according to a later analysis.

Reading from cysteine to phenylalanine, the CDR3 counts 14 amino acids. Only the CDR3 part of the read is kept: 42 bases, read in frame from the first base. V sheds 6 bases and J sheds 5 bases, leaving 15 bases between their ends. The CDR1 and CDR2 encoded by the germline V gene (reference sequence) are MNHNY and SVGAGI. Remarks on this clone: Its antigen is unknown. Nothing much larger sits one base from this clone, and base qualities are not available.

In total, just over 650 healthy bone marrow donors made up the cohort. Cohort members were all nominally healthy when sampled, although unrecorded immune exposures were likely present. The donor tested CMV seropositive, placing the donor among the 250 to 350 seropositive members of the cohort. A peripheral blood sample was collected from each donor, and TCR beta sequencing was performed on peripheral blood mononuclear cells. The Qiagen DNeasy Blood Extraction Kit was used to extract genomic DNA from the blood cell samples. Library generation was performed with the immunoSEQ multiplex PCR assay. A mixture of 60 forward primers for TCR Vbeta segments and 13 reverse primers for TCR Jbeta segments was used in the multiplex PCR. The CDR3 region of rearranged TCR beta genes was amplified from genomic DNA with a multiplex PCR assay. The Illumina HiSeq System was used to sequence the amplified TCR beta libraries as 87-base-pair reads. In the authors' own workflow: A later analysis counted about 82 million unique TCR beta chains across the 600 to 850 repertoires, and roughly 11 million of these chains were shared by at least two donors. To remove PCR and sequencing errors, raw reads were error-corrected and collapsed into unique sequences using a nearest-neighbor algorithm that merged closely related sequences. Alignment of CDR3 sequences to IMGT reference sequences was used to assign V, D and J gene segments. For a sequence to be retained, a match of at least six nucleotides to both a V gene segment and a J gene segment was required. A rearrangement counted as productive if the CDR3 had no stop codons and remained in frame with V and J, and every other rearrangement counted as non-productive. CDR3 was defined by IMGT convention, running from the second conserved V-encoded cysteine to the conserved J-encoded phenylalanine. Sequences without an unambiguous match to a single V gene segment were excluded from the earlier analysis of a few hundred of the donors. In an earlier analysis of a few hundred of the donors, a V segment was called functional when productive rearrangements were above 56.7%, and segregating when the standard deviation between donors exceeded 5%. A statistical classification framework was built for diagnosing cytomegalovirus status from the catalog of TCR beta chain sequences. V and J gene assignment, in a later analysis, came from comparing TCR nucleotide sequences with IMGT/GENE-DB human TR gene sequences. A later analysis assigned CDR3 sequences and most-parsimonious VDJ recombination scenarios with the TCRdist pipeline. In a later analysis, each TCR beta chain was defined by its CDR3 amino acid sequence together with its V-gene family, and reads without a unique V-gene family were excluded. As a way to deal with suspected cross-contamination and a sequencing artifact, a later analysis dropped roughly 600 nucleotide sequences that were highly shared and had low generation probability. A later analysis calculated a clonal expansion index for each public chain from normalized within-repertoire ranks of inferred template counts. In a later analysis, generation probabilities were computed using a VDJ recombination model fitted to out-of-frame rearrangements, and the results were checked against IGoR. Hypergeometric tests were used in a later analysis to score TCR-TCR, TCR-HLA and TCR-CMV co-occurrence, with a repertoire-size bias correction applied to the TCR pairs. In a later analysis, false discovery rates were estimated by permuting HLA or CMV assignments 20 times. In a later analysis, co-occurring TCRs were grouped using DBSCAN, and TCRdist sequence similarity was added for clustering within HLA-allele-positive subsets. Repertoires with fewer than 30,000 or more than 120,000 public chains, plus five repertoires with anomalous nucleotide sharing, were excluded from co-occurrence clustering. Entries here come from immuneACCESS through TCRdb and include only in-frame sequences with V and J called. Some clones fail to appear in such tables; in the studies checked, an unresolved V gene covers under half of the shortfall, and the cause of the remainder is unknown. V, J and clone size are taken as reported in that table, and D and trimming were inferred from the DNA itself. This sample is represented by 160,000 or so clones; 70% to 85% of them were singletons. The leading ten clones occupy about 6.4% of the sample.

Sequenced sample: PBMCs. This receptor was obtained from a woman aged 50 to 60 in good health and CMV-seropositive. The chain employs TRBV6-6 and TRBJ2-3; tentative D gene TRBD2, with 7 bases matching. Here the CDR3 is given as CASSPGGGGDTQYF. The nucleotide sequence reads TGTGCCAGCAGCCCCGGGGGCGGGGGAGATACGCAGTATTTT.